These 27 T cell receptor beta chains share one sample of origin, sequenced in a study of PD-1 blockade in classical Hodgkin lymphoma. Brentuximab vedotin exposure varied, and every patient relapsed after autologous stem cell transplantation. Using immunoSEQ multiplex PCR, the repertoire was profiled, and TCRdb retains in-frame clones only, with some absent. The sample holds 80,000 to 100,000 clones, roughly 81% seen once. Sequenced here: peripheral blood mononuclear cells (PBMCs), sampled before the second cycle of nivolumab. These receptors all come from a human donor with classical Hodgkin lymphoma.

The chain has TRBV11-2 and TRBJ2-5; possible D gene TRBD1, 5 bases. Germline V gene lookup returns CDR1 SGHAT and CDR2 FQNNGV. The CDR3 contains 15 residues. V was clipped by 1 base and J by 5 bases, with 14 bases between them. The CDR3 loop reads CASSLAGRAWETQYF. As DNA, the CDR3 is TGTGCCAGCAGCTTAGCCGGCAGGGCCTGGGAGACCCAGTACTTC.

This chain joins TRBV10-3 and TRBJ1-1; possible D gene TRBD1, 6 bases. V dropped 0 bases and J dropped 5 bases, with 16 bases sitting between them. The germline CDR1 and CDR2 sequences are ENHRY and SYGVKD. This CDR3 comprises 16 residues. The CDR3 DNA is TGTGCCATCAGTGAGTCTTCTGGGGGCGGGAGGACTGAAGCTTTCTTT. This codes for CAISESSGGGRTEAFF.

Here the CDR3 reads CASSTPRGADTEAFF. The CDR3 bases are TGTGCCAGTAGTACACCGCGAGGGGCGGACACTGAAGCTTTCTTT. The chain carries TRBV19 and TRBJ1-1, with D tentatively TRBD1 (5 bases). The CDR3 spans 15 residues. V lost 4 bases and J 3 bases, leaving 15 bases between the germline ends. Per germline, CDR1 LNHDA and CDR2 SQIVND (reference sequence).

This chain joins TRBV6-1 and TRBJ2-3; D remains unclear. The CDR3 is made up of 12 amino acids. The V and J ends lost 2 bases and 6 bases respectively, with 6 bases between them. The germline V gene encodes CDR1 MNHNS and CDR2 SASEGT. The CDR3 region is CASSEIPDTQYF. The CDR3 DNA is TGTGCCAGCAGTGAAATCCCCGATACGCAGTATTTT.

The V call is TRBV28, the J call TRBJ2-7; D may be TRBD2 (5 bases). With 3 bases removed from V and 0 bases from J, the gap between germline ends came to 9 bases. Germline CDR1 MDHEN, CDR2 SYDVKM. CDR3 length equals 14 residues. This CDR3 reads CASSLRASSYEQYF. In DNA, the CDR3 is TGTGCCAGCAGTTTGCGGGCGAGCTCCTACGAGCAGTACTTC.

The rearrangement uses TRBV2 and TRBJ2-7; 10 bases match TRBD1. This CDR3 has 13 amino acids. V shed 4 bases and J 6 bases; nucleotides not matched to a gene: 3. CDR1 and CDR2 from the germline V gene are SNHLY and FYNNEI. CDR3 residues: CASSAGTGVEQYF. CDR3 coding DNA: TGTGCCAGCAGTGCCGGGACAGGGGTCGAGCAGTACTTC.

The rearrangement uses TRBV21-1 and TRBJ1-2. TRBV21-1 is a listed pseudogene. CDR3 length equals 11 residues. Written as DNA, the CDR3 is TGTGCCAGCGGGGGAACCTATGGCTACACCTTC. Protein product: CASGGTYGYTF.

The chain couples TRBV29-1 to TRBJ1-1; 7 bases match TRBD1. Germline values: CDR1 SQVTM, CDR2 ANQGSEA. Trimming took 2 bases from V and 6 from J; bases not matched to a gene: 6. This CDR3 has 13 residues. The CDR3 sequence: CSVEKTGIAEAFF. For the CDR3, the DNA is TGCAGCGTTGAAAAGACAGGGATCGCTGAAGCTTTCTTT.

About this clone: At one end the junction does not follow the germline gene, possibly because of a read error. This rearrangement joins TRBV10-3 to TRBJ2-5, with D perhaps matching TRBD1 (5 bases). There are 14 residues in the CDR3. Germline CDR1 is ENHRY and CDR2 is SYGVKD. The CDR3 loop is CASSYKGRPETQYF. The CDR3 DNA follows: TGTGCCAGCAGTTACAAGGGGCGGCCAGAGACCCAGTACTTC.

This clone has just one count. The CDR3 DNA is TGTGCCAGCAGCTTACCCGGCCGGGAGAACACTGAAGCTTTCTTT. Amino acid sequence: CASSLPGRENTEAFF. V usage is TRBV5-6 and J usage is TRBJ1-1, with D hard to call. Trimming removed 2 bases from V and 1 base from J, with 12 bases in between. There are 15 residues in the CDR3. The V gene's germline CDR1 is SGHDT and CDR2 YYEEEE.

The genes are TRBV5-5 and TRBJ1-5, with D unclear. V lost 4 bases and J 2 bases, leaving 10 bases between the germline ends. CDR1 and CDR2 from the germline V gene are SGHKS and YYEKEE (reference sequence). The CDR3 covers 14 residues. CDR3 in DNA: TGTGCCAGCAGCCCCCTCCAGGGCAATCAGCCCCAGCATTTT. Encoded protein: CASSPLQGNQPQHF. The variable domain in full, with the rest retrieved from reference TRBV5-5 and TRBJ1-5, is DAGVTQSPTHLIKTRGQQVTLRCSPISGHKSVSWYQQVLGQGPQFIFQYYEKEERGRGNFPDRFSARQFPNYSSELNVNALLLGDSALYLCASSPLQGNQPQHFGDGTRLSIL.

This chain uses TRBV15 with TRBJ2-3, with 11 nucleotides matching TRBD2. Unmatched junction bases numbered 11, after V lost 5 bases and J lost 4 bases. This CDR3 is 17 amino acids long. The germline V gene has CDR1 LNHNV and CDR2 YYDKDF (reference sequence). The CDR3 reads CATSRGVIAGGADTQYF. In DNA form, the CDR3 reads TGTGCCACCAGCCGCGGGGTGATAGCGGGAGGGGCAGATACGCAGTATTTT.

The gene calls are TRBV2 and TRBJ2-1; 12 bases align to TRBD2. Germline assignment: CDR1 SNHLY and CDR2 FYNNEI. The length of the CDR3 is 14 residues. Trimming cost V 5 bases and J 9 bases; bases outside gene matches: 5. Here the CDR3 DNA reads TGTGCCAGCAGTTGGACTAGCGGGACGGGTGAGCAGTTCTTC. Protein product: CASSWTSGTGEQFF.

The rearrangement uses TRBV6-6 and TRBJ1-3; the match to TRBD1 covers 7 bases. Per germline, CDR1 MNHNY and CDR2 SVGAGI (reference sequence). This CDR3 comprises 16 residues. V gave up 6 bases and J gave up 4 bases; unmatched junction bases: 12. CDR3 sequence: CASRRTQTGTGNTIYF. For the CDR3, the DNA is TGTGCCAGCAGACGGACCCAGACAGGGACAGGAAACACCATATATTTT.

This chain uses TRBV6-5 with TRBJ1-1; TRBD1 might be the D (5 bases). The CDR3 length is 13 residues. The germline CDR1 and CDR2 sequences are MNHEY and SVGAGI. With 6 bases removed from V and 1 base from J, the gap between germline ends came to 9 bases. The CDR3 reads CASSKRGNTEAFF. The CDR3 DNA follows: TGTGCCAGCAGCAAAAGGGGGAACACTGAAGCTTTCTTT.

The chain is built from TRBV4-2 and TRBJ2-5, with TRBD2 matching 7 bases. CDR3 length: 17 residues. Unmatched junction bases numbered 11, after V lost 2 bases and J lost 2 bases. Germline loops: CDR1 LGHNA, CDR2 YNFKEQ. As DNA, the CDR3 is TGTGCCAGCAGCCAAAGGGGCGGGAGCCCGATTCAAGAGACCCAGTACTTC. It codes for CASSQRGGSPIQETQYF.

The chain joins TRBV4-3 to TRBJ1-1; D uncertain. Germline CDR1 reads LGHNA; CDR2 reads YSLEER. The CDR3 consists of 15 residues. V shed 1 base and J shed 2 bases, with 11 bases lying between them. CDR3 loop: CASSQGAAVNTEAFF. In DNA, the CDR3 is TGCGCCAGCAGCCAAGGGGCAGCCGTTAACACTGAAGCTTTCTTT.

The chain links TRBV19 to TRBJ1-4, with D maybe TRBD1 (5 bases). Per the germline V gene, CDR1 is LNHDA and CDR2 is SQIVND (reference sequence). This CDR3 spans 14 amino acids. V was clipped by 9 bases and J by 7 bases, with 18 bases between them. CDR3 sequence reads: CASSRGGLAEKLFF. CDR3 DNA: TGTGCCAGCTCCCGGGGGGGGTTGGCTGAAAAACTGTTTTTT.

This chain uses TRBV7-2 with TRBJ2-3; a possible D gene is TRBD2 (6 bases). The CDR3 runs to 15 residues. V lost 4 bases, J lost 7 bases, and 18 bases lay in between. CDR1 is SGHTA, CDR2 FQGNSA, per germline. In nucleotides, the CDR3 is TGTGCCAGCAGCTCCCGGGACTCCCCGGGAAATACGCAGTATTTT. Its translation is CASSSRDSPGNTQYF. The full variable domain, completed using reference TRBV7-2 and TRBJ2-3, is GAGVSQSPSNKVTEKGKDVELRCDPISGHTALYWYRQSLGQGLEFLIYFQGNSAPDKSGLPSDRFSAERTGGSVSTLTIQRTQQEDSAVYLCASSSRDSPGNTQYFGPGTRLTVL.

This clone is a singleton in its sample. The chain links TRBV5-1 to TRBJ1-1, with D unresolved. V was clipped by 6 bases and J by 3 bases, with 15 bases between them. Germline values: CDR1 SGHRS, CDR2 YFSETQ. The CDR3 has 14 residues. CDR3 nucleotides: TGCGCCAGCAATATCGGCCCGACGGACACTGAAGCTTTCTTT. Its protein product is CASNIGPTDTEAFF.

The chain carries TRBV7-8 and TRBJ2-5; 9 nucleotides line up with TRBD1. CDR3 length: 17 amino acids. CDR1 and CDR2 (germline): SGHVS, FQNEAQ. V was clipped by 7 bases and J by 0 bases; unmatched bases: 12. The CDR3 sequence is CASTTGQGLIDQETQYF. CDR3 nucleotides: TGTGCCAGCACGACCGGACAGGGGTTGATAGACCAAGAGACCCAGTACTTC.

The V call is TRBV29-1, the J call TRBJ2-3; 8 nucleotides line up with TRBD1. CDR3 length: 15 amino acids. Unmatched junction bases numbered 10, after V lost 7 bases and J lost 1 base. Per the germline V gene, CDR1 is SQVTM and CDR2 is ANQGSEA. CDR3 residues: CSAQGARGGTDTQYF. Written as DNA, the CDR3 is TGCAGCGCCCAGGGGGCCAGGGGGGGCACAGATACGCAGTATTTT.

V and J are TRBV19 and TRBJ1-1; D gene ambiguous. Germline V CDR1 and CDR2: LNHDA, SQIVND (reference sequence). Between the trimmed V and J ends, which lost 4 bases and 2 bases, there was a span of 8 bases. The CDR3 length is 13 residues. The DNA for the CDR3 is TGTGCCAGTAGTACCAAGGTAAACACTGAAGCTTTCTTT. This gives the protein CASSTKVNTEAFF.

This rearrangement joins TRBV10-3 to TRBJ2-2; 8 bases are shared with TRBD2. J gave up 5 bases and V 4 bases, and 3 bases lay outside the gene matches. The CDR3 is 14 residues long. Germline V gene data show CDR1 as ENHRY and CDR2 as SYGVKD. As DNA, the CDR3 is TGTGCCATCAGTGGGACTAGCAGAACCGGGGAGCTGTTTTTT. Translating gives CAISGTSRTGELFF.

Only one count was recorded for this clone. V usage is TRBV5-1 and J usage is TRBJ1-2; TRBD1 might be the D (6 bases). The germline V and J ends were trimmed by 2 bases and 0 bases, with 11 bases remaining between them. This CDR3 contains 15 residues. Germline V gene sequence: CDR1 SGHRS, CDR2 YFSETQ. The CDR3 nucleotides read TGCGCCAGCAGCTTCGGACAGCAAACTAACTATGGCTACACCTTC. It codes for CASSFGQQTNYGYTF.

This clone was seen once. As DNA, the CDR3 is TGTGCCAGCAGTGAAGTCCGGGAGACTGAAGCTTTCTTT. The encoded protein is CASSEVRETEAFF. The chain couples TRBV6-1 to TRBJ1-1; no definite D call. CDR3 length equals 13 residues. The V end lost 1 base, the J end lost 5 bases, and 8 bases lay between the germline ends. Germline V CDR1 and CDR2: MNHNS, SASEGT.

The chain combines TRBV4-1 with TRBJ1-3, with unresolved D. The CDR3 is 13 amino acids. From germline, CDR1 is MGHRA and CDR2 YSYEKL. V shed 1 base and J shed 4 bases, with 5 bases lying between them. In DNA form, the CDR3 reads TGCGCCAGCAGCCAAGTTTCCGGAAACACCATATATTTT. This sequence encodes CASSQVSGNTIYF.